This TCR beta chain was sequenced for a study of cytomegalovirus exposure and HLA in healthy donors. Study-wide background: Samples from HLA-typed donors yielded some 85 million unique TCRs in an early data release. Most donors, about 82% of roughly 400 genotyped, fell in the Caucasian-associated ancestry cluster. Study observations and caveats: In a later analysis, at a false discovery rate of 0.05, fewer than 20,000 TCR beta sequences matched HLA alleles. A later examination showed that TCR association rates differed by HLA locus, with DRB1 most and HLA-C fewest.

About this clone itself: Its antigen is not known.

The length of the CDR3 is 15 residues. The ends were cut back, 2 bases at V and 3 bases at J, with 14 bases in the middle. Looked up from germline, CDR1 is MDHEN and CDR2 is SYDVKM. The PCR contained 60 Vbeta and 13 Jbeta primers. Assay: immunoSEQ multiplex PCR; the TCRdb copy retains only in-frame clones and omits some. Among about 160,000 clones listed, around nine tenths were seen once. The sample was PBMCs. This TCR was recovered from a woman in her thirties in good health and CMV-seronegative. The chain couples TRBV28 to TRBJ2-7, with D perhaps matching TRBD2 (6 bases). CDR3 in DNA: TGTGCCAGCAGTTTACGGGACGCGGGGTACTACGAGCAGTACTTC. Protein product: CASSLRDAGYYEQYF.